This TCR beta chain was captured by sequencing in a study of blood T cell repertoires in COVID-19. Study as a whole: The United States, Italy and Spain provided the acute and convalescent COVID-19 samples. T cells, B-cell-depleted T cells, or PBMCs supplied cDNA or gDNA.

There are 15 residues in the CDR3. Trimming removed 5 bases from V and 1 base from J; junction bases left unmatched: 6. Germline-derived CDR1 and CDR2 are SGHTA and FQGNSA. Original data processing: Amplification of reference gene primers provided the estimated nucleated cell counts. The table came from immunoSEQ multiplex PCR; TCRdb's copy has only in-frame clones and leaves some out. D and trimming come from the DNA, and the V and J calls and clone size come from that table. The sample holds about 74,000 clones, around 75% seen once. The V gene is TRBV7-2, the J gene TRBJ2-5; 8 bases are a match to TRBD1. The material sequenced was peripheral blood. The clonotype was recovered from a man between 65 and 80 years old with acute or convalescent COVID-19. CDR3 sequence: CASSLRTGSQETQYF. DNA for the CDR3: TGTGCCAGCAGCCTGCGGACAGGGAGCCAAGAGACCCAGTACTTC. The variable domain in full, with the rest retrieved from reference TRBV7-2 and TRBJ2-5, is GAGVSQSPSNKVTEKGKDVELRCDPISGHTALYWYRQSLGQGLEFLIYFQGNSAPDKSGLPSDRFSAERTGGSVSTLTIQRTQQEDSAVYLCASSLRTGSQETQYFGPGTRLLVL.